The clone carrying this TCR beta chain appeared once. The data were obtained in a study of brain metastases from non-small cell lung cancer. Libraries were prepared by immunoSEQ multiplex PCR; TCRdb keeps only in-frame clonotypes and omits some of them. The sample has fewer than 500 clones; about 86% are singletons. Material: tissue from a brain metastasis. The receptor's source is a donor aged 40 or over with non-small cell lung cancer.

The CDR3 DNA reads TGCAGTGCTAGTCAGGGGAGCGGGGCGGGATCACCCCTCCACTTT. Encoded protein: CSASQGSGAGSPLHF. This sequence joins TRBV20-1 and TRBJ1-6, with D tentatively TRBD1 (6 bases). V was clipped by 3 bases and J by 10 bases, with 19 bases between them. The CDR3 sequence is 15 residues long. Germline V CDR1 and CDR2: DFQATT, SNEGSKA (reference sequence).